This entry lists 4 T cell receptor beta chains sequenced from one sample in a study of CD8 T cells in ankylosing spondylitis. Notes on the study in general: A TCR beta motif of eight highly homologous variants appeared characteristic of ankylosing spondylitis blood.

No antigen has been assigned to these receptors. TCRdb used MiXCR to reprocess the 5' RACE reads, holding one entry per CDR3 protein. The sample holds over 600,000 distinct CDR3 sequences, 15% to 20% seen once. The specimen was blood, either unsorted or a sorted T cell fraction (not recorded which). The origin of the receptors is a male donor with ankylosing spondylitis.

This clonotype was counted a few times. The V gene is TRBV11-2, the J gene TRBJ2-1, with 7 positions matching TRBD2. CDR3 size: 16 residues. V lost 4 bases to trimming and J lost 3 bases; unmatched junction nucleotides: 9. Germline CDR1 reads SGHAT; CDR2 reads FQNNGV. CDR3 sequence (DNA): TGTGCCAGCAGCTCCCCGGGGCTAGCGGACTACAATGAGCAGTTCTTC. This encodes CASSSPGLADYNEQFF. Together with reference TRBV11-2 and TRBJ2-1, the CDR3 gives the full variable domain: EAGVAQSPRYKIIEKRQSVAFWCNPISGHATLYWYQQILGQGPKLLIQFQNNGVVDDSQLPKDRFSAERLKGVDSTLKIQPAKLEDSAVYLCASSSPGLADYNEQFFGPGTRLTVL.

This clonotype was seen a few times. The chain combines TRBV4-3 with TRBJ1-3; D unresolved. Germline values: CDR1 LGHNA, CDR2 YSLEER. Trimming left V 0 bases short and J 3 bases short, with 12 bases between. The CDR3 is 16 residues long. Here the CDR3 DNA reads TGCGCCAGCAGCCAAGATTGGAAGGCGAGTGGAAACACCATATATTTT. It yields the protein CASSQDWKASGNTIYF.

The rearrangement joins TRBV20-1 to TRBJ2-2; D remains unclear. The V gene lost 0 bases and the J gene lost 4 bases, with 6 bases spanning the gap. Germline CDR1 reads DFQATT; CDR2 reads SNEGSKA (reference sequence). This CDR3 is 13 amino acids long. CDR3 amino acids: CSARELVTGELFF. The DNA of the CDR3 is TGCAGTGCTAGAGAACTGGTCACCGGGGAGCTGTTTTTT.

This sequence joins TRBV20-1 and TRBJ1-1, with D uncertain. The CDR3 extends over 11 amino acids. V lost 7 bases and J 4 bases, leaving 10 bases between the germline ends. Germline V gene sequence: CDR1 DFQATT, CDR2 SNEGSKA (reference sequence). The CDR3 region has the DNA TGCAGTGTCGGAGGTAGCACTGAAGCTTTCTTT. Its protein is CSVGGSTEAFF.